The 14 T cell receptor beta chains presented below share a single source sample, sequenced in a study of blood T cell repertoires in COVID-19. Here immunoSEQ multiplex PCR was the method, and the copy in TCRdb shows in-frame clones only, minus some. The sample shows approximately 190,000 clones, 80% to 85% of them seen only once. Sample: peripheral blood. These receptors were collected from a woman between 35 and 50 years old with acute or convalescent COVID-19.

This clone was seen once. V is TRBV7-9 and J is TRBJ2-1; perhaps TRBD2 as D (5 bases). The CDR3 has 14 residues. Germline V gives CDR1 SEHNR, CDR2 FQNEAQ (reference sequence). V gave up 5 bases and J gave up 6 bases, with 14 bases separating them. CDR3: CASSPAEGSNEQFF. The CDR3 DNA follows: TGTGCCAGCAGCCCCGCGGAAGGGAGCAATGAGCAGTTCTTC.

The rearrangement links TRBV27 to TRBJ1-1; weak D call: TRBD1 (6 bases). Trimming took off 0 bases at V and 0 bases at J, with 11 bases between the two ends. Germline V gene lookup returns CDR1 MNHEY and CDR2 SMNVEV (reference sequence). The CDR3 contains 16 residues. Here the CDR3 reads CASSLSGGPVNTEAFF. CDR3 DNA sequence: TGTGCCAGCAGTTTATCGGGGGGGCCGGTGAACACTGAAGCTTTCTTT.

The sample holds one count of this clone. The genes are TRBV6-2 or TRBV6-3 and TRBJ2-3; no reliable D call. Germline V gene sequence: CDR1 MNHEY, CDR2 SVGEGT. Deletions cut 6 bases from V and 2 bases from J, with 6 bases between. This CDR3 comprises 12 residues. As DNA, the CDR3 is TGTGCCAGCAGCCTCAACACAGATACGCAGTATTTT. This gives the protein CASSLNTDTQYF.

The CDR3 DNA reads TGTGCCAGCAGGGAGACAGGGTGGTATGGCTACACCTTC. This codes for CASRETGWYGYTF. J is TRBJ1-2 and V is TRBV6-4; 7 bases are a match to TRBD1. J gave up 5 bases and V 6 bases, and 6 bases lay outside the gene matches. There are 13 residues in the CDR3. Looked up from germline, CDR1 is MRHNA and CDR2 is SNTAGT.

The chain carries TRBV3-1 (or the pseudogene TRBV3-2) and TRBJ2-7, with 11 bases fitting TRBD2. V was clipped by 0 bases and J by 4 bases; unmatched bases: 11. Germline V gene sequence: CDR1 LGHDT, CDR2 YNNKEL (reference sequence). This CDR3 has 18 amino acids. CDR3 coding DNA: TGTGCCAGCAGCCAAGATATTGGGTCTAGCGGGAGGCGTTACGAGCAGTACTTC. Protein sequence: CASSQDIGSSGRRYEQYF.

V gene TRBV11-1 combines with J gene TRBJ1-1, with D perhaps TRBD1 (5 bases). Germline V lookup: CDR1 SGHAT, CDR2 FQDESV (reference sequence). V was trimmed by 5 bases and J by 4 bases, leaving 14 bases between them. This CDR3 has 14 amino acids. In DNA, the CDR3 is TGTGCCAGCAGCGCCCAGGGTTTTCGCACTGAAGCTTTCTTT. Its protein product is CASSAQGFRTEAFF.

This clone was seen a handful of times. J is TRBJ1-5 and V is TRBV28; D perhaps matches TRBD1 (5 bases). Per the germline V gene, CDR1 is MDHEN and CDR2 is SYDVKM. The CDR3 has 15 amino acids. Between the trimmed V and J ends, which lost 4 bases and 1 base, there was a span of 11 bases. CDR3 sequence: CASSSTGGSNQPQHF. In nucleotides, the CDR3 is TGTGCCAGCAGTTCTACGGGGGGGAGCAATCAGCCCCAGCATTTT. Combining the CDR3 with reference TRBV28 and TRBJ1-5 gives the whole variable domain DVKVTQSSRYLVKRTGEKVFLECVQDMDHENMFWYRQDPGLGLRLIYFSYDVKMKEKGDIPEGYSVSREKKERFSLILESASTNQTSMYLCASSSTGGSNQPQHFGDGTRLSIL.

The CDR3 reads CATSDSGFGGYTF. CDR3 nucleotides: TGTGCCACCAGTGATTCAGGGTTCGGTGGCTACACCTTC. This chain links TRBV24-1 with TRBJ1-2; tentative D call: TRBD1 (5 bases). Germline CDR1 reads KGHDR; CDR2 reads SFDVKD. The ends were cut back, 2 bases at V and 7 bases at J, with 10 bases in the middle. There are 13 residues in the CDR3.

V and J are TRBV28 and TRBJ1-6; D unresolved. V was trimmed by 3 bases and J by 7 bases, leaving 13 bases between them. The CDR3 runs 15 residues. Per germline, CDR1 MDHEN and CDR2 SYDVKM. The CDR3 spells CASSLWQFLNSPLHF. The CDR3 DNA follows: TGTGCCAGCAGTTTGTGGCAGTTTTTAAATTCACCCCTCCACTTT. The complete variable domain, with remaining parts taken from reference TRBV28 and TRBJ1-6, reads DVKVTQSSRYLVKRTGEKVFLECVQDMDHENMFWYRQDPGLGLRLIYFSYDVKMKEKGDIPEGYSVSREKKERFSLILESASTNQTSMYLCASSLWQFLNSPLHFGNGTRLTVT.

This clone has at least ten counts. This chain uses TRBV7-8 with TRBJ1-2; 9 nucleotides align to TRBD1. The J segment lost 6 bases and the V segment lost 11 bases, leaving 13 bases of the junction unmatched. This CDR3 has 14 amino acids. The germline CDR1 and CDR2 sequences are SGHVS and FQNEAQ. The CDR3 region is CAVPGQGRRNGYTF. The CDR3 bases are TGTGCCGTCCCAGGACAGGGGCGACGGAATGGCTACACCTTC.

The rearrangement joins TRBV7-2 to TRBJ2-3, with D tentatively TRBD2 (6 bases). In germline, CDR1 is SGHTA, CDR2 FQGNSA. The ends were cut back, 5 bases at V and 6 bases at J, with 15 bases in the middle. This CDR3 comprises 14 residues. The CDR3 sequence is CASSLDGTLDTQYF. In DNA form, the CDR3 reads TGTGCCAGCAGCCTAGACGGGACTCTGGATACGCAGTATTTT.

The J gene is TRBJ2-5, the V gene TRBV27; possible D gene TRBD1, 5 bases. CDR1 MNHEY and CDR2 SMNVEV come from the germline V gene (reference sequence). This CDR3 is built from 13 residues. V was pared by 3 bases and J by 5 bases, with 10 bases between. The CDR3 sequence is CASSFEGAETQYF. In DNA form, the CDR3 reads TGTGCCAGCAGTTTCGAAGGGGCGGAGACCCAGTACTTC.

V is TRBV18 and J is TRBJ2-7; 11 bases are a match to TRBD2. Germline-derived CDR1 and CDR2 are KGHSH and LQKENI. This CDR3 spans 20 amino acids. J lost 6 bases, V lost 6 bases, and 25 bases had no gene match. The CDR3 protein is CASSPTGAPGLAVGKGEQYF. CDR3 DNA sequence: TGTGCCAGCTCGCCTACAGGGGCGCCGGGACTAGCGGTAGGTAAGGGCGAGCAGTACTTC.

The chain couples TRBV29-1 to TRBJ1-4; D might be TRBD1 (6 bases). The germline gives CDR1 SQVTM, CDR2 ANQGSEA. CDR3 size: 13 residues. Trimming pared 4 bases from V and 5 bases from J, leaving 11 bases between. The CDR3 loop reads CSVGGGTNEKLFF. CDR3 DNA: TGCAGCGTTGGCGGGGGGACAAATGAAAAACTGTTTTTT.